This T cell receptor beta chain was obtained from a study of T cells in Graves' hyperthyroidism and ophthalmopathy. Whole-study context: Upon initial diagnosis and before any treatment, peripheral blood was collected. Study results and limitations: Ophthalmopathy, which appeared later, was predicted by the model a median roughly 6.5 months before onset.

Authors of the study amplified TCR beta CDR3 regions from RNA transcripts. HTBI primers were used for first-round RT-PCR of the TCR CDR3. TCRdb reanalysed the multiplex PCR reads using MiXCR and keeps one entry per CDR3 protein. The sample includes some 27,000 distinct CDR3 sequences, roughly 46% of them seen just once. Each diagnosis was grounded in clinical symptoms, serum thyroxine and TRAb, thyroid ultrasound, and orbital computed tomography. Fresh peripheral blood, under 11 ml, yielded the PBMCs. About this clonotype: Its antigen is as yet unknown.

This CDR3 spans 14 amino acids. Germline-derived CDR1 and CDR2 are SGDLS and YYNGEE. Trimming cost V 3 bases and J 2 bases; bases outside gene matches: 4. V gene TRBV9 combines with J gene TRBJ1-2; 7 nucleotides align to TRBD1. The TCR originated in a woman aged 25-40 years with Graves' hyperthyroidism. The sample was blood. The chain's CDR3 is CASSGEQGNYGYTF. Here the CDR3 DNA reads TGTGCCAGCAGCGGCGAACAGGGGAACTATGGCTACACCTTC.